The 20 T cell receptor beta chains in this list originate from one sample, sequenced in a study of T cells in tuberculosis. Sequencing was performed with immunoSEQ multiplex PCR; in TCRdb, only in-frame clones are kept and a portion is missing. The table includes about 34,000 clones, 93% detected once. Stated time point: new active TB diagnosis, blood taken before or within 7 days of starting treatment. The sequencing here drew on PBMCs, taken at tuberculosis diagnosis. The receptors here all came from an adult with tuberculosis.

The chain carries TRBV30 and TRBJ2-1; the match to TRBD1 covers 8 bases. Germline loops: CDR1 GTSNPN, CDR2 SVGIG (reference sequence). CDR3 length equals 14 residues. With 2 bases clipped from V and 6 bases from J, the junction kept 6 bases outside the gene matches. The CDR3 DNA sequence: TGTGCCTGGAGTCCCATGGGGACAGGCAATGAGCAGTTCTTC. Residues: CAWSPMGTGNEQFF. Together with reference TRBV30 and TRBJ2-1, the CDR3 gives the full variable domain: SQTIHQWPATLVQPVGSPLSLECTVEGTSNPNLYWYRQAAGRGLQLLFYSVGIGQISSEVPQNLSASRPQDRQFILSSKKLLLSDSGFYLCAWSPMGTGNEQFFGPGTRLTVL.

This clone was seen a few times. The chain employs TRBV4-1 and TRBJ1-1, with TRBD1 matching over 7 bases. V shed 4 bases and J 2 bases; nucleotides not matched to a gene: 10. Germline loops: CDR1 MGHRA, CDR2 YSYEKL. CDR3 length: 16 amino acids. CDR3: CASSRGQAGPNTEAFF. The CDR3 coding sequence is TGCGCCAGCAGCCGAGGACAGGCAGGGCCTAACACTGAAGCTTTCTTT.

The chain employs TRBV11-2 and TRBJ1-1; D ambiguous. The length of the CDR3 is 15 residues. CDR1 is SGHAT, CDR2 FQNNGV, per germline. Trimming stripped 0 bases from V and 4 bases from J, with 12 bases between. CDR3 sequence reads: CASSLDALAGTEAFF. CDR3 coding DNA: TGTGCCAGCAGCTTAGATGCCTTAGCTGGCACTGAAGCTTTCTTT. The full variable domain, with the rest looked up from reference TRBV11-2 and TRBJ1-1, is EAGVAQSPRYKIIEKRQSVAFWCNPISGHATLYWYQQILGQGPKLLIQFQNNGVVDDSQLPKDRFSAERLKGVDSTLKIQPAKLEDSAVYLCASSLDALAGTEAFFGQGTRLTVV.

This sequence joins TRBV2 and TRBJ2-3, with 7 bases identical to TRBD2. CDR1 and CDR2 (germline): SNHLY, FYNNEI. Trimming cost V 6 bases and J 0 bases; bases outside gene matches: 0. CDR3 length equals 13 residues. The CDR3 coding sequence is TGTGCCAGCAGGGGGGGGAGCACAGATACGCAGTATTTT. As protein: CASRGGSTDTQYF.

In its sample, this clone was seen once. V is TRBV11-2 and J is TRBJ2-1; the D gene is possibly TRBD1 (7 bases). The germline gives CDR1 SGHAT, CDR2 FQNNGV. The CDR3 totals 14 residues. Trimming pared 1 base from V and 8 bases from J, leaving 12 bases between. CDR3 coding DNA: TGTGCCAGCAGCTTAGGCCAGGGGGGCGATGAGCAGTTCTTC. Its protein product is CASSLGQGGDEQFF.

The rearrangement joins TRBV10-2 to TRBJ1-2, with unresolved D. V dropped 6 bases and J dropped 1 base, with 3 bases sitting between them. From germline, CDR1 is WSHSY and CDR2 SAAADI. The CDR3 length is 11 residues. The CDR3: CASRSNYGYTF. DNA of the CDR3: TGCGCCAGCAGGAGTAACTATGGCTACACCTTC.

The chain combines TRBV6-5 with TRBJ2-7; maybe TRBD2 (6 bases). Germline CDR1 is MNHEY and CDR2 is SVGAGI. This CDR3 has 12 residues. Trimming cost V 2 bases and J 6 bases, with 8 bases left between them. CDR3 sequence (DNA): TGTGCCAGCAGTTACCCCGGGGGCGAGCAGTACTTC. Translated: CASSYPGGEQYF.

The chain joins TRBV2 to TRBJ2-7; D gene unclear. The V gene lost 6 bases and the J gene lost 5 bases, with 8 bases spanning the gap. CDR3 length: 11 amino acids. CDR1 and CDR2 from the germline V gene are SNHLY and FYNNEI. This chain's CDR3 is CASSWADEQYF. The CDR3 bases are TGTGCCAGCAGCTGGGCAGACGAGCAGTACTTC.

The CDR3 DNA reads as TGCGCCAGCAGCCTGTTGGGGGGGCTAGAGACCCAGTACTTC. This translates into CASSLLGGLETQYF. This sequence joins TRBV5-1 and TRBJ2-5; TRBD2 is a possible D gene (7 bases). CDR1 is SGHRS, CDR2 YFSETQ, per germline. Trimming stripped 4 bases from V and 4 bases from J, with 14 bases between. This CDR3 has 14 residues.

The chain employs TRBV6-1 and TRBJ1-5; maybe TRBD1 (5 bases). CDR3 size: 14 residues. Germline V gene data show CDR1 as MNHNS and CDR2 as SASEGT. V shed 6 bases and J shed 1 base, with 10 bases lying between them. The CDR3 is CASRQQESNQPQHF. DNA of the CDR3: TGTGCCAGCAGGCAACAGGAGAGCAATCAGCCCCAGCATTTT.

This chain links TRBV27 with TRBJ2-7; 8 bases are a match to TRBD1. Germline CDR1 is MNHEY and CDR2 is SMNVEV (reference sequence). V lost 10 bases, J lost 0 bases, and 8 bases stayed unmatched. This CDR3 spans 14 amino acids. The CDR3 reads CATRFGQGSYEQYF. Written as DNA, the CDR3 is TGTGCCACCCGGTTCGGACAGGGCTCCTACGAGCAGTACTTC.

The chain uses TRBV6-6 and TRBJ1-5; no reliable D call. The ends were cut back, 8 bases at V and 8 bases at J, with 16 bases in the middle. This CDR3 contains 13 residues. Germline V gene data show CDR1 as MNHNY and CDR2 as SVGAGI (reference sequence). In nucleotides, the CDR3 is TGTGCCAGCGAAGCGGACGGGCTAGAGCCCCAGCATTTT. It codes for CASEADGLEPQHF.

This chain joins TRBV12-5 and TRBJ1-2; no reliable D call. This CDR3 comprises 12 residues. The V gene's germline CDR1 is LGHNT and CDR2 FRNRAP. Trimming left V 6 bases short and J 8 bases short, with 13 bases between. CDR3 loop: CASGAEGGGYTF. The CDR3 coding sequence is TGTGCTAGTGGAGCCGAGGGTGGCGGCTACACCTTC.

The V gene is TRBV10-3, the J gene TRBJ1-6; TRBD1 agrees at 9 bases. This CDR3 contains 15 residues. The V and J ends lost 3 bases and 8 bases, in that order; junction bases with no gene match: 5. Germline CDR1 ENHRY, CDR2 SYGVKD. The CDR3 is CAISDGTGNYSPLHF. CDR3 nucleotides: TGTGCCATCAGTGATGGGACAGGGAACTATTCACCCCTCCACTTT.

This chain joins TRBV4-1 and TRBJ2-4, with TRBD2 matching over 14 bases. The CDR3 sequence is 22 residues long. Trimming took 4 bases from V and 1 from J; bases not matched to a gene: 18. Germline CDR1 and CDR2: MGHRA and YSYEKL. This CDR3 is CASSPYPPPGLAGDAAKNIQYF. CDR3 in DNA: TGCGCCAGCAGCCCGTATCCCCCGCCGGGACTAGCGGGAGACGCGGCCAAAAACATTCAGTACTTC.

The gene calls are TRBV10-3 and TRBJ2-5; the D gene is possibly TRBD1 (6 bases). The length of the CDR3 is 14 residues. Trimming stripped 4 bases from V and 2 bases from J, with 11 bases between. Germline V lookup: CDR1 ENHRY, CDR2 SYGVKD. CDR3 protein: CAISVTGLQETQYF. Written as DNA, the CDR3 is TGTGCCATCAGTGTTACAGGGTTACAAGAGACCCAGTACTTC.

This chain uses TRBV28 with TRBJ1-3, with D possibly being TRBD1 (5 bases). The CDR3 is 13 amino acids. Germline CDR1 and CDR2: MDHEN and SYDVKM. Trimming removed 10 bases at V and 0 bases at J, with 10 bases between. For the CDR3, the DNA is TGTGCCACCCAAGGGGTCTCTGGAAACACCATATATTTT. Translation: CATQGVSGNTIYF.

The J gene is TRBJ2-7, the V gene TRBV5-6, with 7 bases matching TRBD2. The CDR3 is made up of 12 amino acids. With V trimmed by 10 bases and J by 0 bases, 4 bases remained unmatched. CDR1 is SGHDT and CDR2 is YYEEEE in the germline V gene. CDR3: CASGGASYEQYF. CDR3 sequence (DNA): TGTGCCTCGGGAGGCGCCTCCTACGAGCAGTACTTC. Complete variable domain (other parts from reference TRBV5-6 and TRBJ2-7): DAGVTQSPTHLIKTRGQQVTLRCSPKSGHDTVSWYQQALGQGPQFIFQYYEEEERQRGNFPDRFSGHQFPNYSSELNVNALLLGDSALYLCASGGASYEQYFGPGTRLTVT.

The chain couples TRBV28 to TRBJ2-1; 8 bases are shared with TRBD1. V lost 4 bases to trimming and J lost 4 bases; unmatched junction nucleotides: 6. The germline V gene has CDR1 MDHEN and CDR2 SYDVKM. The CDR3 is 15 amino acids. CDR3 coding DNA: TGTGCCAGCAGTTGGACAGGGAGAAGATACAATGAGCAGTTCTTC. Translating it yields CASSWTGRRYNEQFF.

This chain links TRBV5-1 with TRBJ1-5, with 8 bases that match TRBD1. The CDR3 runs 14 residues. Germline CDR1 is SGHRS and CDR2 is YFSETQ. V lost 4 bases, J lost 7 bases, and 7 bases stayed unmatched. The CDR3 reads CASSPGQGGQPQHF. CDR3 sequence (DNA): TGCGCCAGCAGCCCAGGACAGGGAGGACAGCCCCAGCATTTT.